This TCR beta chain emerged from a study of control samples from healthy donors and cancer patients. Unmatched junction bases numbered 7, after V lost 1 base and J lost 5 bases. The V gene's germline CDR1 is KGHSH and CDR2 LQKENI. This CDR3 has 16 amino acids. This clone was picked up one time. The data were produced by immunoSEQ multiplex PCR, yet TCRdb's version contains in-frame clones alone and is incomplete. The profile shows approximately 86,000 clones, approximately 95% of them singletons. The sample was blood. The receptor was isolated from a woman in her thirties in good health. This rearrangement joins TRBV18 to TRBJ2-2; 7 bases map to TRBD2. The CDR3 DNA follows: TGTGCCAGCTCACCACTGAGGGAGGGGAAGACCGGGGAGCTGTTTTTT. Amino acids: CASSPLREGKTGELFF.